The clone carrying this T cell receptor (beta chain) was seen only a few times. Time point in this sample: blood at routine non-recurrence follow-up after resection. Sequencing was performed on whole RNA extracted from tumor and nontumor lung tissue, or from frozen PBMC, and the material was left unsorted. Each TCR cDNA molecule bore a unique molecular identifier. From the 5' RACE reads, TCRdb called clonotypes with MiXCR, one entry per CDR3 protein. The data contain about 120,000 distinct CDR3 sequences, over 9% of them singletons. This entry comes from a study of spatial heterogeneity in lung cancer. On the study more broadly: Available follow-up PBMC samples, collected a median of around two years post-resection, were sequenced. Detection consistently captured more beta-chain sequences than alpha-chain sequences.

The sample was PBMCs, taken at follow-up. The origin of this receptor is a male donor with early-stage non-small cell lung cancer.

The CDR3, as DNA: TGCAGTGCTAGACCCCCGGCGGGGGGGCGTAATGAGCAGTTCTTC. Protein product: CSARPPAGGRNEQFF. The chain joins TRBV20-1 to TRBJ2-1; 9 nucleotides line up with TRBD2. Germline V gene data show CDR1 as DFQATT and CDR2 as SNEGSKA (reference sequence). V was pared by 2 bases and J by 7 bases, with 9 bases of the junction left unmatched. The CDR3 extends over 15 amino acids.